A single sample is the source of the 32 T cell receptor beta chains below, sequenced in a study of blood T cell repertoires in COVID-19. Sequencing was performed with immunoSEQ multiplex PCR; in TCRdb, only in-frame clones are kept and a portion is missing. The sample has around 300,000 clones, 80% to 90% seen once; the top ten hold 2% to 3%. Sequenced: PBMCs or T cells enriched from blood (not recorded which). All receptors come from a woman under 30 who had recovered from COVID-19.

The chain uses TRBV7-8 and TRBJ1-2; 7 bases align to TRBD1. The germline V gene encodes CDR1 SGHVS and CDR2 FQNEAQ. This CDR3 is built from 14 residues. V dropped 2 bases and J dropped 4; count of bases not matched to a gene: 4. CDR3 bases: TGTGCCAGCAGCTTACAGGGGGAGGTCTATGGCTACACCTTC. It specifies CASSLQGEVYGYTF.

The CDR3, as DNA: TGTGCCAGCAGCAGCTCGAACAGGGATGGGGCCAACGTCCTGACTTTC. Amino acid sequence: CASSSSNRDGANVLTF. This chain joins TRBV7-9 and TRBJ2-6, with D perhaps TRBD1 (6 bases). Deletions cut 5 bases from V and 3 bases from J, with 14 bases between. CDR3 size: 16 residues. CDR1 SEHNR and CDR2 FQNEAQ come from the germline V gene (reference sequence).

In DNA, the CDR3 is TGTGCCAGCAGCCTACAGGGAGCTGGAAACACCATATATTTT. Protein: CASSLQGAGNTIYF. V gene TRBV6-5 combines with J gene TRBJ1-3, with a tentative D call TRBD1 (6 bases). Trimming left V 6 bases short and J 2 bases short, with 11 bases between. This CDR3 contains 14 residues. Germline values: CDR1 MNHEY, CDR2 SVGAGI.

This chain connects TRBV7-9 to TRBJ2-1; 10 nucleotides match TRBD1. This CDR3 is built from 17 residues. The V and J ends lost 2 bases and 3 bases, in that order; junction bases with no gene match: 7. The V gene's germline CDR1 is SEHNR and CDR2 FQNEAQ (reference sequence). The DNA of the CDR3 is TGTGCCAGCAGCTTAACAACCGGGACAGGGGACTACAATGAGCAGTTCTTC. This gives the protein CASSLTTGTGDYNEQFF.

The rearrangement joins TRBV7-3 to TRBJ2-1; tentative D call: TRBD1 (6 bases). CDR1 and CDR2 (germline): SGHTA, FQGTGA. V was pared by 4 bases and J by 4 bases, with 11 bases between. The CDR3 is made up of 14 amino acids. CDR3 in amino acids: CASSSTGKYNEQFF. The CDR3 DNA reads TGTGCCAGCAGCTCTACAGGGAAATACAATGAGCAGTTCTTC.

The chain couples TRBV3-1 (or the pseudogene TRBV3-2) to TRBJ1-1; D unclear. V was trimmed by 6 bases and J by 5 bases, leaving 16 bases between them. CDR1 is LGHDT and CDR2 is YNNKEL in the germline V gene (reference sequence). This CDR3 region has 14 residues. Here the CDR3 DNA reads TGTGCCAGCAGGACGAGGACTTCCGCAACTGAAGCTTTCTTT. Translated, it gives CASRTRTSATEAFF.

The chain employs TRBV5-1 and TRBJ2-3; 10 bases align to TRBD1. The CDR3 spans 15 residues. Germline CDR1 SGHRS, CDR2 YFSETQ. V lost 4 bases, J lost 4 bases, and 6 bases stayed unmatched. CDR3 residues: CASSPGTGASDTQYF. CDR3 DNA: TGCGCCAGCAGCCCTGGGACAGGGGCTTCAGATACGCAGTATTTT.

This chain links TRBV5-4 with TRBJ1-2, with TRBD1 matching over 7 bases. Germline values: CDR1 SGHNT, CDR2 YYREEE (reference sequence). CDR3 size: 14 residues. Losses at the gene ends were 4 bases for V and 3 bases for J; bases not matched to a gene: 6. The CDR3 sequence: CASSPQQGHYGYTF. The CDR3 DNA is TGTGCCAGCAGCCCACAACAGGGGCACTATGGCTACACCTTC.

The V call is TRBV2, the J call TRBJ2-3, with 7 bases that match TRBD2. Germline values: CDR1 SNHLY, CDR2 FYNNEI. V lost 6 bases, J lost 2 bases, and 5 bases stayed unmatched. The CDR3 spans 14 residues. CDR3 in DNA: TGTGCCAGCAGCGGGGGACTACCCACAGATACGCAGTATTTT. It codes for CASSGGLPTDTQYF.

The chain carries TRBV2 and TRBJ1-4; perhaps TRBD1 as D (6 bases). This CDR3 is 15 amino acids long. V dropped 8 bases and J dropped 3 bases, with 16 bases sitting between them. Looked up from germline, CDR1 is SNHLY and CDR2 is FYNNEI. The CDR3 bases are TGTGCCAGCTCACTACAGGGTGGGCCTAATGAAAAACTGTTTTTT. Its protein is CASSLQGGPNEKLFF. Full variable domain (outside the CDR3, taken from reference TRBV2 and TRBJ1-4): EPEVTQTPSHQVTQMGQEVILRCVPISNHLYFYWYRQILGQKVEFLVSFYNNEISEKSEIFDDQFSVERPDGSNFTLKIRSTKLEDSAMYFCASSLQGGPNEKLFFGSGTQLSVL.

This clone was picked up one time. This chain links TRBV25-1 with TRBJ2-1; 8 positions match TRBD1. The ends lost 8 bases at V and 7 bases at J; junction bases unmatched: 10. From germline, CDR1 is MGHDK and CDR2 SYGVNS. The CDR3 length is 14 residues. The CDR3 DNA reads as TGTGCCAGCGCCCGGGACAGGCGGTGGAATGAGCAGTTCTTC. This gives the protein CASARDRRWNEQFF.

The rearrangement links TRBV10-3 to TRBJ1-2, with D possibly TRBD1 on 6 matching bases. Trimming stripped 2 bases from V and 6 bases from J, with 22 bases between. Germline CDR1 is ENHRY and CDR2 is SYGVKD. The CDR3 is 17 residues long. CDR3 loop: CAISEPGLRGQLNGYTF. The DNA for the CDR3 is TGTGCCATCAGTGAGCCCGGTCTGCGGGGGCAACTCAATGGCTACACCTTC.

The CDR3 nucleotides are TGCGCCAGCAGGGGACAGGGAATGCCTGAAGCTTTCTTT. This sequence encodes CASRGQGMPEAFF. The chain couples TRBV5-1 to TRBJ1-1; 9 bases are shared with TRBD1. The CDR3 runs to 13 residues. Looked up from germline, CDR1 is SGHRS and CDR2 is YFSETQ. Trimming took 5 bases from V and 6 from J; bases not matched to a gene: 5.

The rearrangement joins TRBV10-2 to TRBJ2-4; TRBD1 matches 8 bases. V lost 8 bases and J lost 0; bases outside the gene matches: 9. The CDR3 has 16 residues. Germline V gene data show CDR1 as WSHSY and CDR2 as SAAADI. CDR3 bases: TGCGCCAGCTCCAGTCAGGGGGCTCTAGCCAAAAACATTCAGTACTTC. Translated, it gives CASSSQGALAKNIQYF.

This clone was seen just once. The chain recombines TRBV27 with TRBJ1-2; TRBD1 matches 9 bases. This CDR3 spans 14 amino acids. Germline values: CDR1 MNHEY, CDR2 SMNVEV (reference sequence). V lost 9 bases, J lost 8 bases, and 13 bases stayed unmatched. The CDR3: CASRPDRGWEGYTF. The DNA for the CDR3 is TGTGCCAGTCGACCGGACAGGGGATGGGAAGGCTACACCTTC.

The rearrangement joins TRBV28 to TRBJ1-6, with D maybe TRBD1 (6 bases). The germline V and J ends were trimmed by 5 bases and 7 bases, with 9 bases remaining between them. The CDR3 loop spans 13 amino acids. In germline, CDR1 is MDHEN, CDR2 SYDVKM. The CDR3 sequence is CASSRQGNSPLHF. The CDR3 nucleotides are TGTGCCAGCAGTCGGCAGGGGAATTCACCCCTCCACTTT.

This chain links TRBV28 with TRBJ1-2; perhaps TRBD1 as D (6 bases). Trimming shortened V by 5 bases and J by 4 bases, and 14 bases separated the two germline ends. The CDR3 is 14 residues long. In germline, CDR1 is MDHEN, CDR2 SYDVKM. CDR3 region: CASSPTTGFYGYTF. CDR3 bases: TGTGCCAGCAGTCCTACGACAGGATTCTATGGCTACACCTTC.

With regard to this clone: Different DNA sequences within this sample yield the same CDR3. The J gene is TRBJ1-1, the V gene TRBV20-1; D uncertain. This CDR3 has 11 amino acids. Trimming took 6 bases from V and 2 from J, leaving 7 bases between them. Germline V lookup: CDR1 DFQATT, CDR2 SNEGSKA (reference sequence). CDR3 DNA sequence: TGCAGTGCGCGAGAAAACACTGAAGCTTTCTTT. Encoded protein: CSARENTEAFF.

The chain is built from TRBV2 and TRBJ1-2; TRBD1 matches at 9 bases. This CDR3 contains 14 residues. Trimming took 6 bases from V and 8 from J; bases not matched to a gene: 10. In germline, CDR1 is SNHLY, CDR2 FYNNEI. CDR3: CASRFGRTGVGYTF. Here the CDR3 DNA reads TGTGCCAGCAGGTTCGGTAGGACAGGGGTCGGCTACACCTTC.

This clone was observed a single time. The chain joins TRBV6-5 to TRBJ1-2; D not resolved. Looked up from germline, CDR1 is MNHEY and CDR2 is SVGAGI. Trimming removed 3 bases from V and 4 bases from J, with 15 bases in between. This CDR3 spans 15 amino acids. CDR3 sequence (DNA): TGTGCCAGCAGTTATCCCAGGATAGACCTCTATGGCTACACCTTC. It specifies CASSYPRIDLYGYTF.

As to this clone: The same CDR3 is also encoded by other DNA sequences in this sample. J is TRBJ1-2 and V is TRBV5-1; 9 nucleotides line up with TRBD1. Germline V gene sequence: CDR1 SGHRS, CDR2 YFSETQ. V gave up 4 bases and J gave up 2 bases; unmatched junction bases: 3. The CDR3 runs 14 residues. The CDR3: CASSPTGGNYGYTF. For the CDR3, the DNA is TGCGCCAGCAGCCCCACAGGGGGCAACTATGGCTACACCTTC.

There are a few counts of this clone. The rearrangement links TRBV7-3 to TRBJ2-7, with 7 bases that match TRBD1. The CDR3 runs to 11 residues. Germline V gene sequence: CDR1 SGHTA, CDR2 FQGTGA. Unmatched junction bases numbered 4, after V lost 8 bases and J lost 6 bases. CDR3 coding DNA: TGTGCCAGCGGGGACAGAGGCGAGCAGTACTTC. The encoded protein is CASGDRGEQYF.

This chain joins TRBV10-2 and TRBJ2-7; a possible D gene is TRBD2 (6 bases). The CDR3 extends over 14 amino acids. Germline V gives CDR1 WSHSY, CDR2 SAAADI. The V end was cut by 2 bases, the J end by 2 bases, with 10 bases between. CDR3 nucleotide sequence: TGCGCCAGCAGTGAGCGAGGGGAGGCCTACGAGCAGTACTTC. Amino acid sequence: CASSERGEAYEQYF.

This chain uses TRBV29-1 with TRBJ1-2, with unresolved D. V was shortened by 0 bases and J by 8 bases, with 13 bases between the two germline ends. Germline values: CDR1 SQVTM, CDR2 ANQGSEA. The CDR3 extends over 13 amino acids. The CDR3 here is CSVEDERATGYTF. The CDR3 bases are TGCAGCGTTGAAGATGAGAGGGCAACGGGCTACACCTTC.

The chain links TRBV6-5 to TRBJ2-5; D unclear. Between the trimmed V and J ends, which lost 0 bases and 0 bases, there was a span of 5 bases. The germline gives CDR1 MNHEY, CDR2 SVGAGI. The CDR3 has 14 amino acids. The CDR3 DNA is TGTGCCAGCAGTTACTCGCAGAACCAAGAGACCCAGTACTTC. Its translation: CASSYSQNQETQYF.

The chain uses TRBV3-1 (or the pseudogene TRBV3-2) and TRBJ2-1, with D unresolved. Between the trimmed V and J ends, which lost 1 base and 10 bases, there was a span of 14 bases. The CDR3 has 14 amino acids. Germline V gene lookup returns CDR1 LGHDT and CDR2 YNNKEL (reference sequence). CDR3 region: CASSQVLSIREQFF. CDR3 in DNA: TGTGCCAGCAGCCAAGTCCTTTCGATCCGGGAGCAGTTCTTC.

V gene TRBV28 combines with J gene TRBJ1-2; maybe TRBD1 (5 bases). CDR1 and CDR2 (germline): MDHEN, SYDVKM. V was trimmed by 5 bases and J by 4 bases, leaving 11 bases between them. The CDR3 is made up of 13 amino acids. This CDR3 is CASSTPGFYGYTF. The CDR3 DNA reads as TGTGCCAGCAGTACTCCAGGGTTCTATGGCTACACCTTC.

The chain couples TRBV29-1 to TRBJ1-2, with D possibly TRBD1 on 6 matching bases. Per germline, CDR1 SQVTM and CDR2 ANQGSEA. The CDR3 is made up of 13 amino acids. With 7 bases removed from V and 2 bases from J, the gap between germline ends came to 14 bases. Written as DNA, the CDR3 is TGCAGCGCCAGGAACAGGGAGAACTATGGCTACACCTTC. Its translation: CSARNRENYGYTF.

The gene calls are TRBV5-4 and TRBJ1-2, with D possibly being TRBD1 (6 bases). In germline, CDR1 is SGHNT, CDR2 YYREEE (reference sequence). The ends were cut back, 4 bases at V and 5 bases at J, with 15 bases in the middle. The CDR3 contains 14 residues. The CDR3, as DNA: TGTGCCAGCAGCCCCCAGGGGATTGGGTATGGCTACACCTTC. The encoded protein is CASSPQGIGYGYTF.

This clone was detected only once. The J gene is TRBJ1-1, the V gene TRBV5-1; 8 nucleotides agree with TRBD1. J gave up 3 bases and V 3 bases, and 7 bases lay outside the gene matches. The CDR3 runs 15 residues. Germline lookup yields CDR1 SGHRS and CDR2 YFSETQ. Here the CDR3 reads CASSSRTGTDTEAFF. Here the CDR3 DNA reads TGCGCCAGCAGCTCAAGGACAGGGACGGACACTGAAGCTTTCTTT.

The chain employs TRBV2 and TRBJ1-4, with TRBD1 matching 9 bases. The CDR3 runs to 13 residues. The germline V gene has CDR1 SNHLY and CDR2 FYNNEI. V lost 6 bases and J lost 12; bases outside the gene matches: 8. The CDR3 DNA reads as TGTGCCAGCAGCCGGGACAGGGACATGGAACTGTTTTTT. Translated, it gives CASSRDRDMELFF.

This clone was seen once. The chain couples TRBV2 to TRBJ2-7; a possible D gene is TRBD1 (6 bases). With 8 bases removed from V and 2 bases from J, the gap between germline ends came to 13 bases. The V gene's germline CDR1 is SNHLY and CDR2 FYNNEI. The CDR3 covers 13 residues. This CDR3 reads CASSQGFPYEQYF. The CDR3 DNA sequence: TGTGCCAGCTCTCAGGGGTTCCCCTACGAGCAGTACTTC.